Presented here are 32 T cell receptor beta chains from one specimen sequenced in a study of human T cells and chemical hapten exposure (dated by TCRdb to the early 2020s). The library was made by RACE. The instrument was a NextSeq 500. In TCRdb, the public reads were trimmed at Q25 with fastp and aligned with MiXCR, with productive beta chains retained. Entries that share a CDR3 protein sequence are merged under the most common genes and DNA. Here the sample has more than 70,000 distinct CDR3 sequences; 11% occur a single time. The ten largest clones take up 0.85% to 1.2% of the sample. This specimen's time point label, per the study, means: patch test 3, about 24 weeks after DPC sensitization. Per the publication, the treatment or condition label means: therapeutic diphenylcyclopropenone sensitization with weekly scalp DPC. The sequenced sample was whole blood, obtained in connection with sensitization to the hapten diphenylcyclopropenone (DPC). All receptors come from a woman in her twenties or thirties with alopecia areata. Some clones in this sample may be carry-over from other donors' samples.

This chain's CDR3 is CASRAYPPLYEQYF. CDR3 bases: TGTGCCAGCAGAGCGTACCCACCTCTCTACGAGCAGTACTTC. The rearrangement uses TRBV28 and TRBJ2-7, with no clear D. Trimming pared 6 bases from V and 3 bases from J, leaving 15 bases between. Germline V gives CDR1 MDHEN, CDR2 SYDVKM. This CDR3 region has 14 residues.

There are many counts of this clonotype. The chain joins TRBV4-1 to TRBJ1-4; D uncertain. The CDR3 length is 14 residues. Germline CDR1 MGHRA, CDR2 YSYEKL. The V gene lost 1 base and the J gene lost 7 bases, with 10 bases spanning the gap. For the CDR3, the DNA is TGCGCCAGCAGCCAAGGCAGCTCTACTGAAAAACTGTTTTTT. This encodes CASSQGSSTEKLFF.

This clonotype was counted a few times. The CDR3 loop reads CASSLKLAGRTDTQYF. CDR3 in DNA: TGTGCCAGCAGCTTGAAACTAGCGGGGCGCACAGATACGCAGTATTTT. The chain employs TRBV5-4 and TRBJ2-3, with 10 bases lining up with TRBD2. V shed 1 base and J 1 base; nucleotides not matched to a gene: 3. CDR1 is SGHNT and CDR2 is YYREEE in the germline V gene (reference sequence). The CDR3 is 16 residues long.

This clonotype was seen repeatedly, ten times or more. The chain employs TRBV6-2 or TRBV6-3 and TRBJ2-7; TRBD2 agrees at 7 bases. Germline CDR1 MNHEY, CDR2 SVGEGT. J gave up 0 bases and V 4 bases, and 6 bases lay outside the gene matches. The CDR3 totals 15 residues. The CDR3 protein is CASSSRLAPSYEQYF. Written as DNA, the CDR3 is TGTGCCAGCAGTTCAAGACTAGCCCCCTCCTACGAGCAGTACTTC.

The V call is TRBV12-3 or TRBV12-4, the J call TRBJ2-2; 8 bases are a match to TRBD2. The CDR3 sequence is 15 residues long. Trimming removed 3 bases from V and 8 bases from J; junction bases left unmatched: 8. The CDR3, as DNA: TGTGCCAGCAGTTTTGTGACGGGAGGGGCTGGGGAGCTGTTTTTT. Translated, it gives CASSFVTGGAGELFF.

This clonotype was detected only a few times. The chain is built from TRBV29-1 and TRBJ2-5; D may be TRBD2 (5 bases). There are 13 residues in the CDR3. Between the trimmed V and J ends, which lost 4 bases and 2 bases, there was a span of 11 bases. The germline V gene encodes CDR1 SQVTM and CDR2 ANQGSEA. The CDR3 DNA sequence: TGCAGCGTTGTCCCCAGACTACAAGAGACCCAGTACTTC. Translated, it gives CSVVPRLQETQYF.

V gene TRBV12-3 or TRBV12-4 combines with J gene TRBJ2-2, with 8 positions matching TRBD2. The CDR3 is 15 residues long. The ends lost 7 bases at V and 1 base at J; junction bases unmatched: 5. The CDR3 spells CASTREGENTGELFF. Here the CDR3 DNA reads TGTGCCAGCACCCGGGAGGGGGAGAACACCGGGGAGCTGTTTTTT.

The CDR3 here is CSVLLSYPQGAGNTIYF. CDR3 sequence (DNA): TGCAGCGTCCTCCTAAGCTATCCACAGGGGGCTGGAAACACCATATATTTT. The rearrangement uses TRBV29-1 and TRBJ1-3; TRBD1 matches 8 bases. CDR3 length: 17 residues. With 6 bases clipped from V and 2 bases from J, the junction kept 15 bases outside the gene matches. Germline V gene sequence: CDR1 SQVTM, CDR2 ANQGSEA.

This clonotype has a count of ten or more. V usage is TRBV13 and J usage is TRBJ2-7; D not certain. CDR3 size: 17 residues. Germline CDR1 PRHDT, CDR2 FYEKMQ (reference sequence). V was clipped by 0 bases and J by 3 bases, with 18 bases between them. The CDR3 sequence: CASSLGARPLSRYEQYF. CDR3 sequence (DNA): TGTGCCAGCAGCTTAGGGGCAAGGCCGCTCTCCCGCTACGAGCAGTACTTC.

This clonotype was observed a handful of times. V is TRBV6-5 and J is TRBJ2-3, with TRBD2 identical over 8 bases. Looked up from germline, CDR1 is MNHEY and CDR2 is SVGAGI. V shed 5 bases and J 1 base; nucleotides not matched to a gene: 11. The CDR3 contains 17 residues. The CDR3 protein is CASSQAGAPGGTDTQYF. The CDR3 bases are TGTGCCAGCAGTCAAGCGGGAGCCCCCGGTGGCACAGATACGCAGTATTTT.

This clonotype was counted a few times. The genes are TRBV27 and TRBJ2-4, with 8 bases fitting TRBD1. Looked up from germline, CDR1 is MNHEY and CDR2 is SMNVEV (reference sequence). The J segment lost 7 bases and the V segment lost 2 bases, leaving 4 bases of the junction unmatched. The CDR3 extends over 14 amino acids. The CDR3 here is CASSLQGAGNIQYF. CDR3 sequence (DNA): TGTGCCAGCAGTTTACAGGGGGCAGGTAACATTCAGTACTTC.

This clonotype was detected only a few times. The J gene is TRBJ2-3, the V gene TRBV6-4, with TRBD2 as a possible D gene (7 bases). Germline V gives CDR1 MRHNA, CDR2 SNTAGT. With 0 bases removed from V and 4 bases from J, the gap between germline ends came to 14 bases. This CDR3 is 16 amino acids long. The CDR3 nucleotides read TGTGCCAGCAGTGACTCGCCGGGGGGCGAGGCAGATACGCAGTATTTT. Translating it yields CASSDSPGGEADTQYF.

This clonotype was seen a handful of times. J is TRBJ2-3 and V is TRBV12-3 or TRBV12-4; TRBD2 might be the D (5 bases). There are 17 residues in the CDR3. V lost 1 base and J lost 5, with 19 bases in between. The DNA for the CDR3 is TGTGCCAGCAGTTTAGGAGGTGGGATCCTCGGGATAGATACGCAGTATTTT. This codes for CASSLGGGILGIDTQYF.

Note on this clonotype: One end of the junction does not line up with germline, which may come from a read error. J is TRBJ2-5 and V is TRBV19, with 8 positions matching TRBD2. This CDR3 contains 13 residues. The germline V gene encodes CDR1 LNHDA and CDR2 SQIVND (reference sequence). The CDR3 region has the DNA TGTGCCAGTAGTGTTGGGACTAGAGAGACCCAATACTTC. Translating it yields CASSVGTRETQYF.

This clonotype was counted only a few times. V gene TRBV29-1 combines with J gene TRBJ2-3; D is possibly TRBD1 (5 bases). Germline CDR1 SQVTM, CDR2 ANQGSEA. V was trimmed by 0 bases and J by 3 bases, leaving 13 bases between them. This CDR3 has 15 residues. DNA for the CDR3: TGCAGCGTTGAAGATCTGAGCAGGGCGACAGATACGCAGTATTTT. Translation: CSVEDLSRATDTQYF.

There are many counts of this clonotype. The rearrangement joins TRBV12-3 or TRBV12-4 to TRBJ2-1; 13 positions agree with TRBD2. The trim removed 6 bases at V and 8 bases at J, leaving 7 bases unmatched. The CDR3 has 15 amino acids. The CDR3 spells CASRLGLAGVYEQFF. CDR3 sequence (DNA): TGTGCCAGCAGGCTTGGACTAGCGGGAGTGTATGAGCAGTTCTTC.

This clonotype was found many times. This chain links TRBV6-6 with TRBJ2-1; D may match TRBD1 or TRBD2 (5 bases each). V gave up 6 bases and J gave up 9 bases, with 9 bases separating them. The germline V gene has CDR1 MNHNY and CDR2 SVGAGI (reference sequence). The CDR3 consists of 11 residues. CDR3 region: CASSAGTEQFF. The CDR3, as DNA: TGTGCCAGCAGCGCAGGGACTGAGCAGTTCTTC.

This clonotype was observed at least ten times. The chain employs TRBV28 and TRBJ2-7; 9 bases line up with TRBD2. V was pared by 2 bases and J by 5 bases, with 7 bases of the junction left unmatched. CDR3 length equals 15 residues. CDR1 MDHEN and CDR2 SYDVKM come from the germline V gene. This chain's CDR3 is CASSLAGGPVDEQYF. Here the CDR3 DNA reads TGTGCCAGCAGTTTAGCGGGAGGGCCGGTCGACGAGCAGTACTTC.

Only a few counts were recorded for this clonotype. The CDR3 DNA follows: TGTGCCAGCAGCCCCTGGGACCGAGGAAAAGAGACCCAGTACTTC. Translation gives CASSPWDRGKETQYF. This rearrangement joins TRBV11-2 to TRBJ2-5; the D call may be TRBD1 or TRBD2 (5 bases each). The CDR3 consists of 15 residues. V lost 5 bases and J lost 3, with 16 bases in between. Germline assignment: CDR1 SGHAT and CDR2 FQNNGV.

The genes are TRBV29-1 and TRBJ2-5; D may be TRBD2 (6 bases). Germline V gene data show CDR1 as SQVTM and CDR2 as ANQGSEA. V was cut by 6 bases and J by 4 bases, with 12 bases left in between. The CDR3 extends over 12 amino acids. CDR3 amino acids: CSVGFSGETQYF. The DNA of the CDR3 is TGCAGCGTCGGGTTTAGCGGAGAGACCCAGTACTTC.

The V and J genes are TRBV21-1 and TRBJ2-7; the table's D call of TRBD2 was not tested on the DNA. TRBV21-1 is tagged as a pseudogene. CDR3 length equals 15 residues. The CDR3 DNA is TGTGCCAGCAGCAAAGGGAGGACTAGTTCCTACGAGCAGTACGTC. Protein product: CASSKGRTSSYEQYV.

This clonotype was observed many times. The CDR3 nucleotides read TGTGCCAGCAGTCCAGAGGACAGCACCTACGAGCAGTACGTC. This translates into CASSPEDSTYEQYV. The chain has TRBV28 and TRBJ2-7, with D tentatively TRBD1 (6 bases). Germline values: CDR1 MDHEN, CDR2 SYDVKM. This CDR3 contains 14 residues. Trimming took 5 bases from V and 2 from J, leaving 13 bases between them.

The chain is built from TRBV28 and TRBJ1-2; D unclear. V was trimmed by 4 bases and J by 4 bases, leaving 16 bases between them. The CDR3 has 15 amino acids. CDR1 and CDR2 from the germline V gene are MDHEN and SYDVKM. CDR3 sequence (DNA): TGTGCCAGCAGTTATGAGGACCGCTCTGTCTATGGCTACACCTTC. It translates to CASSYEDRSVYGYTF.

The V and J genes are TRBV10-3 and TRBJ2-7, with D possibly being TRBD1 (8 bases). This CDR3 is built from 14 residues. Trimming pared 3 bases from V and 6 bases from J, leaving 15 bases between. Per the germline V gene, CDR1 is ENHRY and CDR2 is SYGVKD. DNA of the CDR3: TGTGCCATCAGTGACGGGGGGACAGGCCCCGAGCAGTACTTC. Amino acids: CAISDGGTGPEQYF.

The J gene is TRBJ2-1, the V gene TRBV20-1; 9 nucleotides agree with TRBD1. With V trimmed by 6 bases and J by 9 bases, 9 bases remained unmatched. Germline V lookup: CDR1 DFQATT, CDR2 SNEGSKA (reference sequence). This CDR3 is built from 13 residues. CDR3 loop: CSARPGQGREQFF. The CDR3 nucleotides read TGCAGTGCCCGACCGGGACAGGGTCGTGAGCAGTTCTTC.

This clonotype has only a few counts. The chain joins TRBV12-3 or TRBV12-4 to TRBJ1-2; TRBD1 matches 8 bases. The CDR3 is made up of 14 amino acids. V dropped 3 bases and J dropped 4; count of bases not matched to a gene: 4. CDR3 DNA sequence: TGTGCCAGCAGTTTGGACAGGGAAGGCTATGGCTACACCTTC. Protein sequence: CASSLDREGYGYTF.

The table lists this clonotype with a few counts. The rearrangement joins TRBV29-1 to TRBJ2-3; D is unresolved. Trimming removed 1 base at V and 0 bases at J, with 5 bases between. The length of the CDR3 is 13 residues. Germline loops: CDR1 SQVTM, CDR2 ANQGSEA. In DNA form, the CDR3 reads TGCAGCGTTGAAGGGGGTAGCACAGATACGCAGTATTTT. It yields the protein CSVEGGSTDTQYF.

The table lists this clonotype with many counts. V usage is TRBV19 and J usage is TRBJ2-5; 14 positions match TRBD2. CDR1 is LNHDA and CDR2 is SQIVND in the germline V gene (reference sequence). V was clipped by 3 bases and J by 6 bases; unmatched bases: 6. The CDR3 runs to 16 residues. For the CDR3, the DNA is TGTGCCAGTAGTATCGGACTAGCGGGAGGAGGGAAGACCCAGTACTTC. It is translated as CASSIGLAGGGKTQYF.

This clonotype was seen ten or more times. The chain carries TRBV19 and TRBJ2-4, with D maybe TRBD1 (6 bases). The germline V gene encodes CDR1 LNHDA and CDR2 SQIVND (reference sequence). The V end was cut by 4 bases, the J end by 2 bases, with 15 bases between. The CDR3 loop spans 16 amino acids. Here the CDR3 DNA reads TGTGCCAGTAGTAAGACGACAGGCACATCCAAAAACATTCAGTACTTC. This translates into CASSKTTGTSKNIQYF. The full variable domain, with the rest looked up from reference TRBV19 and TRBJ2-4, is DGGITQSPKYLFRKEGQNVTLSCEQNLNHDAMYWYRQDPGQGLRLIYYSQIVNDFQKGDIAEGYSVSREKKESFPLTVTSAQKNPTAFYLCASSKTTGTSKNIQYFGAGTRLSVL.

This clonotype has more than one count but fewer than ten. This rearrangement joins TRBV3-1 to TRBJ2-5, with TRBD1 identical over 12 bases. This CDR3 has 18 amino acids. Germline CDR1 LGHDT, CDR2 YNNKEL (reference sequence). The junction had 13 bases not matched to a gene; V was cut back by 4 bases and J by 4 bases. This CDR3 reads CASSPRWGTGGFGETQYF. The CDR3 nucleotides read TGTGCCAGCAGCCCACGGTGGGGGACAGGGGGCTTCGGAGAGACCCAGTACTTC.

This clonotype was counted many times. The chain employs TRBV10-1 and TRBJ2-2; possibly TRBD1 or TRBD2 for D (5 bases each). Germline CDR1 WNHNN, CDR2 SYGVQD (reference sequence). Trimming removed 5 bases from V and 3 bases from J, with 10 bases in between. The CDR3 length is 14 residues. CDR3 sequence reads: CASSLGTDTGELFF. CDR3 sequence (DNA): TGCGCCAGCAGTCTGGGGACGGACACCGGGGAGCTGTTTTTT.

CDR3 sequence reads: CAINFSEAFF. Here the CDR3 DNA reads TGTGCCATCAATTTCTCTGAAGCTTTCTTT. The chain links TRBV10-3 to TRBJ1-1, with D unresolved. CDR1 and CDR2 (germline): ENHRY, SYGVKD. V lost 7 bases and J 6 bases, leaving 6 bases between the germline ends. The CDR3 totals 10 residues.